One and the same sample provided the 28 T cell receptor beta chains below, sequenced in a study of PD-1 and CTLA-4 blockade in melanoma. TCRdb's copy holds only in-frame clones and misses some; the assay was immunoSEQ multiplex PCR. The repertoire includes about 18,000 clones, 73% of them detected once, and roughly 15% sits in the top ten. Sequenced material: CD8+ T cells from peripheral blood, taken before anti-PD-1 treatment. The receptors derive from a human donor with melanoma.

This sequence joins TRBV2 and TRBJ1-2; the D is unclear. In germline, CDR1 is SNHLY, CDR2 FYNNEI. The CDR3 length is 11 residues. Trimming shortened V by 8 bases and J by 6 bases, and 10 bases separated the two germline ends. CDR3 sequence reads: CASYGQNGYTF. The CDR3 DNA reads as TGTGCCAGCTACGGCCAGAATGGCTACACCTTC.

DNA for the CDR3: TGTGCCAGCAGCAGAGGGGACAGGGCCCTGGGAGAGACCCAGTACTTC. This gives the protein CASSRGDRALGETQYF. This chain uses TRBV9 with TRBJ2-5, with 9 bases that match TRBD1. This CDR3 contains 16 residues. Germline CDR1 reads SGDLS; CDR2 reads YYNGEE. The V and J ends lost 4 bases and 4 bases, in that order; junction bases with no gene match: 11.

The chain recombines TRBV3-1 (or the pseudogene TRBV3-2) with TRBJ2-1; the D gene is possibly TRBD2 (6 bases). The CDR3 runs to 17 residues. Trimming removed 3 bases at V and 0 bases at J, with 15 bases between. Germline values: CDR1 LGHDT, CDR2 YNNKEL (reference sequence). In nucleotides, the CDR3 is TGTGCCAGCAGCCATTCTGGGAGGATGAGCTCCTACAATGAGCAGTTCTTC. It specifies CASSHSGRMSSYNEQFF.

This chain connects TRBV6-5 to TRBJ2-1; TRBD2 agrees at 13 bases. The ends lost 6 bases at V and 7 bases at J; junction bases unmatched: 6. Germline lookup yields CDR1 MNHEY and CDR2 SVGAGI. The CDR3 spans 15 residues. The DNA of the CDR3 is TGTGCCAGCAGCGCTGGGACTAGCGGGGCGAATGAGCAGTTCTTC. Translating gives CASSAGTSGANEQFF.

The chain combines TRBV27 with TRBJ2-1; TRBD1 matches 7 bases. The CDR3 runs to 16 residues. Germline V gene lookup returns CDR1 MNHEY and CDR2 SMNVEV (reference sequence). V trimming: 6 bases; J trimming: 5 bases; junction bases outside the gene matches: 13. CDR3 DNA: TGTGCCAGCAGCCCCTTTCTCGGGACAGCAAACAATGAGCAGTTCTTC. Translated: CASSPFLGTANNEQFF.

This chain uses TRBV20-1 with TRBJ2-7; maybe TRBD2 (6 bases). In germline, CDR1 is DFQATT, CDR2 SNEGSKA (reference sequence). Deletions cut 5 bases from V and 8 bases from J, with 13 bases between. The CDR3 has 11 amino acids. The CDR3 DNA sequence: TGCAGTGCTTCCCGGGACTTTCAGCAGTACTTC. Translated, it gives CSASRDFQQYF.

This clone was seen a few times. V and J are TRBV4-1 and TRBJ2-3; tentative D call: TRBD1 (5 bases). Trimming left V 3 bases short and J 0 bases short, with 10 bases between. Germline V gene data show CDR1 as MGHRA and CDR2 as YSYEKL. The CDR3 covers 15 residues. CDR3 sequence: CASSQNRRSTDTQYF. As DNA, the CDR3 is TGCGCCAGCAGCCAGAACAGGAGAAGCACAGATACGCAGTATTTT.

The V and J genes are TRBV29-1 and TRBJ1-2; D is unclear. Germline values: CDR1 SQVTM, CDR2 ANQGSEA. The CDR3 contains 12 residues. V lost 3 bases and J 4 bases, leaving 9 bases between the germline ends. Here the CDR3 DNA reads TGCAGCGTTGAGGACGCGGGCTATGGCTACACCTTC. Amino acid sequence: CSVEDAGYGYTF.

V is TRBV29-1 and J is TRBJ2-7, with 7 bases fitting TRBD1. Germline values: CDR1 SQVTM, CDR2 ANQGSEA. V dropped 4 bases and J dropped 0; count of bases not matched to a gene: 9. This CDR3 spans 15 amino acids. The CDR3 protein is CSVVLRDRFSYEQYF. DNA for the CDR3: TGCAGCGTTGTACTACGGGACAGATTCTCCTACGAGCAGTACTTC.

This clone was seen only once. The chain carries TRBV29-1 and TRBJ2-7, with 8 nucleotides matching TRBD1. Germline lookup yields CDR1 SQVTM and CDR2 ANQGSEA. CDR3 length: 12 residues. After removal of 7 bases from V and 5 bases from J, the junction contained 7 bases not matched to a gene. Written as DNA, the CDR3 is TGCAGCGGCCTACAGGGGGTCAACGAGCAGTACTTC. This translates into CSGLQGVNEQYF.

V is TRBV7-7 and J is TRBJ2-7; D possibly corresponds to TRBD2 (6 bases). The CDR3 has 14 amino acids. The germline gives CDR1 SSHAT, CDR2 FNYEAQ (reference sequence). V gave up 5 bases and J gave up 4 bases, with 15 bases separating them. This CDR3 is CASSPGEQLYEQYF. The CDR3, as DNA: TGTGCCAGCAGCCCGGGGGAACAGTTGTACGAGCAGTACTTC. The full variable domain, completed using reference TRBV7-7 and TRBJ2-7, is GAGVSQSPRYKVTKRGQDVTLRCDPISSHATLYWYQQALGQGPEFLTYFNYEAQPDKSGLPSDRFSAERPEGSISTLTIQRTEQRDSAMYRCASSPGEQLYEQYFGPGTRLTVT.

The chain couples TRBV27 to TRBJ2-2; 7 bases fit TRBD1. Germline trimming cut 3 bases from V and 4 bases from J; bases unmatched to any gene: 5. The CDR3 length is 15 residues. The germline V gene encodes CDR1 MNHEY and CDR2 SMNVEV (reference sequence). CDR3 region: CASSFQGVGTGELFF. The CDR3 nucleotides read TGTGCCAGCAGTTTTCAGGGGGTAGGCACCGGGGAGCTGTTTTTT.

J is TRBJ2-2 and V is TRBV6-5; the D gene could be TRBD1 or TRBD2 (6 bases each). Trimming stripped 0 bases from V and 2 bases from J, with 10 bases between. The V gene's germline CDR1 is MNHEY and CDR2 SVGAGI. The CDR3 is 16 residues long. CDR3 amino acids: CASSYSGGPNTGELFF. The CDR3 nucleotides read TGTGCCAGCAGTTACTCGGGGGGCCCAAACACCGGGGAGCTGTTTTTT.

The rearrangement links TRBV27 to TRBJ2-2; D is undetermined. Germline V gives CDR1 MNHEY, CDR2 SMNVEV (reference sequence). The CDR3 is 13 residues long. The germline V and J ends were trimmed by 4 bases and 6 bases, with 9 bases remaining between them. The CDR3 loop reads CASSWTSAGELFF. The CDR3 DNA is TGTGCCAGCAGTTGGACGTCGGCCGGGGAGCTGTTTTTT.

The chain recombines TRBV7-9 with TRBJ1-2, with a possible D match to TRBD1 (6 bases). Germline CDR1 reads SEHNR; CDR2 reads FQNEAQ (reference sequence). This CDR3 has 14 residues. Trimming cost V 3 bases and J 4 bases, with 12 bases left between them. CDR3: CASSLEGEAYGYTF. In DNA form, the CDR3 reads TGTGCCAGCAGCTTGGAGGGGGAGGCCTATGGCTACACCTTC.

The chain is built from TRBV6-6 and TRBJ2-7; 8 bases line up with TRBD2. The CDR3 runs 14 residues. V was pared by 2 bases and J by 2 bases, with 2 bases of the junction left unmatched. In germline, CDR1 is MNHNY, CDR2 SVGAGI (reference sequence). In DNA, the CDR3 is TGTGCCAGCAGTTACCGGGAGGGCCCCTACGAGCAGTACTTC. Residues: CASSYREGPYEQYF.

The CDR3 is CASSPSGVMAEAFF. Here the CDR3 DNA reads TGTGCCAGCTCACCATCAGGGGTGATGGCTGAAGCTTTCTTT. The chain recombines TRBV18 with TRBJ1-1; tentatively, D is TRBD1 (6 bases). Per germline, CDR1 KGHSH and CDR2 LQKENI. The CDR3 covers 14 residues. Deletions cut 2 bases from V and 6 bases from J, with 13 bases between.

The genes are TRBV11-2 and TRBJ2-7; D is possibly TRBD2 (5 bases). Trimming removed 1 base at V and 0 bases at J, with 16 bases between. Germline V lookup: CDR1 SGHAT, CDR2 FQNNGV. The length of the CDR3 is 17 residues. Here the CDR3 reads CASSLVQSSSSSYEQYF. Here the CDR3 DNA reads TGTGCCAGCAGCTTAGTCCAATCTAGCTCGAGCTCCTACGAGCAGTACTTC.

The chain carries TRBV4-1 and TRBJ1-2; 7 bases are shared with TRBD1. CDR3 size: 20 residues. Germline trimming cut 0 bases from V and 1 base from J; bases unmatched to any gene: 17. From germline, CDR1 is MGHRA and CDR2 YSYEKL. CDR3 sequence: CASSQDLDRAGGENNYGYTF. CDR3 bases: TGCGCCAGCAGCCAAGATCTTGACAGGGCCGGGGGCGAGAATAACTATGGCTACACCTTC.

CDR3 loop: CSVEQDRGITEAFF. The CDR3 DNA follows: TGCAGCGTTGAACAGGACAGGGGTATCACTGAAGCTTTCTTT. J is TRBJ1-1 and V is TRBV29-1, with 9 bases lining up with TRBD1. Germline values: CDR1 SQVTM, CDR2 ANQGSEA. This CDR3 has 14 residues. Losses at the gene ends were 2 bases for V and 4 bases for J; bases not matched to a gene: 5.

CDR3 amino acids: CASSIFNEQFF. In DNA, the CDR3 is TGTGCCAGTAGTATCTTTAATGAGCAGTTCTTC. The V call is TRBV19, the J call TRBJ2-1; D is undetermined. The V and J ends lost 3 bases and 7 bases respectively, with 4 bases between them. CDR1 LNHDA and CDR2 SQIVND come from the germline V gene (reference sequence). There are 11 residues in the CDR3.

The CDR3 sequence is CASSPKDGYEQYF. The CDR3 DNA sequence: TGCGCCAGCAGCCCAAAGGACGGCTACGAGCAGTACTTC. The chain uses TRBV5-1 and TRBJ2-7; D ambiguous. CDR1 is SGHRS, CDR2 YFSETQ, per germline. V was clipped by 4 bases and J by 3 bases, with 11 bases between them. The CDR3 is made up of 13 amino acids. The complete variable domain, with remaining parts taken from reference TRBV5-1 and TRBJ2-7, reads KAGVTQTPRYLIKTRGQQVTLSCSPISGHRSVSWYQQTPGQGLQFLFEYFSETQRNKGNFPGRFSGRQFSNSRSEMNVSTLELGDSALYLCASSPKDGYEQYFGPGTRLTVT.

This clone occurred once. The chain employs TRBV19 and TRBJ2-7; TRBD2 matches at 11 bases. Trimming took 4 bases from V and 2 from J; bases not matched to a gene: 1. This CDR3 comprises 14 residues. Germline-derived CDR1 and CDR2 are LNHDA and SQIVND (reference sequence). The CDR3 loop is CASSTTSGAYEQYF. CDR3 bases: TGTGCCAGTAGTACGACTAGCGGGGCCTACGAGCAGTACTTC. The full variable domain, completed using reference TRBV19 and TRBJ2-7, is DGGITQSPKYLFRKEGQNVTLSCEQNLNHDAMYWYRQDPGQGLRLIYYSQIVNDFQKGDIAEGYSVSREKKESFPLTVTSAQKNPTAFYLCASSTTSGAYEQYFGPGTRLTVT.

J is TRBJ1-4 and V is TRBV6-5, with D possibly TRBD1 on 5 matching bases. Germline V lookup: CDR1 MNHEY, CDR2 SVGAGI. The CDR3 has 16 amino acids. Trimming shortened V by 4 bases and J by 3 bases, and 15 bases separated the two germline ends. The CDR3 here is CASSFTFRESNEKLFF. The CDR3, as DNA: TGTGCCAGCAGTTTTACCTTCAGGGAGTCTAATGAAAAACTGTTTTTT.

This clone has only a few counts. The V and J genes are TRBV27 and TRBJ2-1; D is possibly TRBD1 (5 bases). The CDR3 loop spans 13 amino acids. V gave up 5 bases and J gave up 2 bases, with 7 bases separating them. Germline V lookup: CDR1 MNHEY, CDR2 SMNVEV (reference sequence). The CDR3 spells CASSGAAYNEQFF. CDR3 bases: TGTGCCAGCAGTGGGGCAGCCTACAATGAGCAGTTCTTC.

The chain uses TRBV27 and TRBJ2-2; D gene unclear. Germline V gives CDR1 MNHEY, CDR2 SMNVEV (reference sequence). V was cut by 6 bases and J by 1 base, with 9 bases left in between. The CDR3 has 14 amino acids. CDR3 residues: CASSEYGNTGELFF. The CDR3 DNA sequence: TGTGCCAGCAGCGAATACGGGAACACCGGGGAGCTGTTTTTT.

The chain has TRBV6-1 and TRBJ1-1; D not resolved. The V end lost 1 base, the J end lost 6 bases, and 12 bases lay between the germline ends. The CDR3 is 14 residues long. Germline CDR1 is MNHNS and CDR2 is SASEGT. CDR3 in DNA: TGTGCCAGCAGTGAAGTTATCGTTGGGGCTGAAGCTTTCTTT. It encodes CASSEVIVGAEAFF.

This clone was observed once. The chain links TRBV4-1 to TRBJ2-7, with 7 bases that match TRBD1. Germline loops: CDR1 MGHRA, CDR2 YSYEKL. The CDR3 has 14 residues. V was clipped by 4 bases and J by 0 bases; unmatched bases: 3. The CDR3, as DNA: TGCGCCAGCAGCCCCCGACAGGGCTCCTACGAGCAGTACTTC. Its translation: CASSPRQGSYEQYF.